This is a list of T cell receptor beta chains from one sample in a study of blood T cell repertoires in COVID-19. Generated by immunoSEQ multiplex PCR, the TCRdb table keeps only in-frame clones and is missing some. The sample lists 150,000 to 200,000 clones, roughly 83% occurring once. The sample was peripheral blood. Receptors originate from a woman between 40 and 50 years old with COVID-19, enrolled during active disease. Each CDR3 is given with its conserved first and last residue. The order of the fields is J gene, V gene, clone size, D gene, CDR3 DNA, CDR3 protein. The D gene is left open where the match is weak. A clone size is listed for some rows: how often the clone was seen (once, few, many), or a class if it is expanded.

J: TRBJ2-5
V: TRBV7-6
size: NA
D: TRBD1
DNA: TGTGCCAGCAGCGTATCTACAGGGGGCTGGGAGACCCAGTACTTC
CDR3: CASSVSTGGWETQYF

J: TRBJ2-3
V: TRBV11-2
size: NA
D: TRBD2
DNA: TGTGCCAGCAGCTCGACTAGCGTTCCCACAGATACGCAGTATTTT
CDR3: CASSSTSVPTDTQYF

J: TRBJ1-3
V: TRBV6-5
size: NA
D: NA
DNA: TGTGCCAGCAGTCGAGACAGGCTATTTGACACCATATATTTT
CDR3: CASSRDRLFDTIYF

J: TRBJ2-7
V: TRBV11-2
size: few
D: NA
DNA: TGTGCCAGCAGCTCAAACTCCTACGAGCAGTACTTC
CDR3: CASSSNSYEQYF

J: TRBJ2-2
V: TRBV18
size: NA
D: NA
DNA: TGTGCCAGCTCACCCGCACAGGTCGGGGGGAACACCGGGGAGCTGTTTTTT
CDR3: CASSPAQVGGNTGELFF

J: TRBJ2-7
V: TRBV5-5
size: once
D: TRBD1
DNA: TGTGCCAGCAGCTTCGGGACAGGGGGAACCGAGCAGTACTTC
CDR3: CASSFGTGGTEQYF

J: TRBJ2-3
V: TRBV24-1
size: NA
D: NA
DNA: TGTGCCACCAGTGAAGGGGGCAGGGGGGTTCAAGATACGCAGTATTTT
CDR3: CATSEGGRGVQDTQYF

J: TRBJ2-7
V: TRBV19
size: few
D: TRBD2
DNA: TGTGCCAGTAGTACTGGACTAGCGGGAACCTACGAGCAGTACTTC
CDR3: CASSTGLAGTYEQYF

J: TRBJ1-5
V: TRBV28
size: NA
D: TRBD1
DNA: TGTGCCAGCAGTTTCCGGGACAGGGTCAATCAGCCCCAGCATTTT
CDR3: CASSFRDRVNQPQHF

J: TRBJ1-2
V: TRBV7-9
size: NA
D: TRBD1
DNA: TGTGCCAGCAGCGATACCGGGACAGGGCCTGGCTACACCTTC
CDR3: CASSDTGTGPGYTF

J: TRBJ1-2
V: TRBV5-4
size: NA
D: NA
DNA: TGTGCCAGCAGCTTGGAGCCAGGGAATGGCTACACCTTC
CDR3: CASSLEPGNGYTF

J: TRBJ2-3
V: TRBV29-1
size: NA
D: TRBD2
DNA: TGCAGCTCTCGACTAGCGTTCAGCACAGATACGCAGTATTTT
CDR3: CSSRLAFSTDTQYF

J: TRBJ1-2
V: TRBV7-9
size: NA
D: NA
DNA: TGTGCCAGCAGCCAAACCCCCAGTGGGGGGGGGTATGGCTACACCTTC
CDR3: CASSQTPSGGGYGYTF

J: TRBJ2-7
V: TRBV7-9
size: NA
D: TRBD1
DNA: TGTGCCAGCAGCTTAGCGACAGGGGCGTTCTCCTACGAGCAGTACTTC
CDR3: CASSLATGAFSYEQYF

J: TRBJ1-1
V: TRBV30
size: NA
D: NA
DNA: TGTGCCTGGAGTGGTGGGACAACTCGGAACACTGAAGCTTTCTTT
CDR3: CAWSGGTTRNTEAFF

J: TRBJ1-2
V: TRBV28
size: once
D: NA
DNA: TGTGCCAGCCGGACTCTCTCCTATGGCTACACCTTC
CDR3: CASRTLSYGYTF

J: TRBJ2-7
V: TRBV18
size: NA
D: NA
DNA: TGTGCCAGCTCACCACCGGTAGCTAGATACGAGCAGTACTTC
CDR3: CASSPPVARYEQYF

J: TRBJ2-7
V: TRBV6-5
size: NA
D: NA
DNA: TGTGCCAGCACTTTCGGGGGCGAGCAGTACTTC
CDR3: CASTFGGEQYF

J: TRBJ1-1
V: TRBV3-1/TRBV3-2
size: few
D: NA
DNA: TGTGCCAGCAGCCGCGGTGTTTCGAAAACTTTCTTT
CDR3: CASSRGVSKTFF

J: TRBJ2-7
V: TRBV2
size: few
D: NA
DNA: TGTGCCAGCCTCGGATTAAGGGGCTCCTACGAGCAGTACTTC
CDR3: CASLGLRGSYEQYF

J: TRBJ2-7
V: TRBV19
size: NA
D: NA
DNA: TGTGCCAGTAGAAGAGGAGTGGCGGGGAACTACGAGCAGTACTTC
CDR3: CASRRGVAGNYEQYF

J: TRBJ1-5
V: TRBV4-2
size: NA
D: TRBD1
DNA: TGTGCCAGCAGCCAAGATTGGGGCCGACAGGGAGAACAGCCCCAGCATTTT
CDR3: CASSQDWGRQGEQPQHF

J: TRBJ2-3
V: TRBV7-2
size: NA
D: TRBD2
DNA: TGTGCCAGCAGCTTAGGGGGGGGAGGCACAGATACGCAGTATTTT
CDR3: CASSLGGGGTDTQYF

J: TRBJ1-6
V: TRBV30
size: NA
D: NA
DNA: TGTGCCTCTAATACAGGACATAATTCACCCCTCCACTTT
CDR3: CASNTGHNSPLHF

J: TRBJ2-1
V: TRBV6-5
size: NA
D: TRBD2
DNA: TGTGCCACCGAACTAGCGAGATTTTACAATGAGCAGTTCTTC
CDR3: CATELARFYNEQFF

J: TRBJ1-4
V: TRBV9
size: many
D: NA
DNA: TGTGCCAGCAGCCCGACGACAGGATCGGAAAAACTGTTTTTT
CDR3: CASSPTTGSEKLFF

J: TRBJ1-1
V: TRBV27
size: once
D: TRBD1
DNA: TGTGCCAGCCGTTGGACAGGGTACATGGGGAACACTGAAGCTTTCTTT
CDR3: CASRWTGYMGNTEAFF

J: TRBJ1-2
V: TRBV18
size: NA
D: TRBD1
DNA: TGTGCCAGCTCACCACCTTATCTCGTGACAGGGAACGGCTACACCTTC
CDR3: CASSPPYLVTGNGYTF

J: TRBJ2-2
V: TRBV6-6
size: once
D: NA
DNA: TGTGCCAGCAGTTACGGCGTGAGGGGGGAGCTGTTTTTT
CDR3: CASSYGVRGELFF

J: TRBJ2-2
V: TRBV11-2
size: NA
D: TRBD1
DNA: TGTGCCAGCAGAGCCGGGACAGGGAGAACCGGGGAGCTGTTTTTT
CDR3: CASRAGTGRTGELFF

J: TRBJ2-5
V: TRBV29-1
size: NA
D: NA
DNA: TGCAGCGTTGCCCCTACAGGGAGTGAGACCCAGTACTTC
CDR3: CSVAPTGSETQYF

J: TRBJ1-2
V: TRBV4-1
size: NA
D: TRBD1
DNA: TGCGCCAGCAGCCTGGGGACAGAAGCTAACTATGGCTACACCTTC
CDR3: CASSLGTEANYGYTF

J: TRBJ2-5
V: TRBV7-3
size: NA
D: TRBD2
DNA: TGTGCCAGCAGCCTAGCGGGGGGGATACAAGAGACCCAGTACTTC
CDR3: CASSLAGGIQETQYF

J: TRBJ2-1
V: TRBV24-1
size: NA
D: TRBD2
DNA: TGTGCCACCAGTGAAGCTAGCGGGAGGGTCAATGAGCAGTTCTTC
CDR3: CATSEASGRVNEQFF

J: TRBJ1-5
V: TRBV4-3
size: NA
D: NA
DNA: TGCGCCAGCAGCCAAGATTTTGGCAACCCTAGCAATCAGCCCCAGCATTTT
CDR3: CASSQDFGNPSNQPQHF

J: TRBJ2-2
V: TRBV10-3
size: NA
D: TRBD1
DNA: TGTGCCATCAGTGGGACAGGGGTTGGGTGGAACACCGGGGAGCTGTTTTTT
CDR3: CAISGTGVGWNTGELFF

J: TRBJ2-7
V: TRBV6-5
size: NA
D: NA
DNA: TGTGCCAGCAGTCGGCGGATTGTCCCCTACGAGCAGTACTTC
CDR3: CASSRRIVPYEQYF

J: TRBJ2-5
V: TRBV10-3
size: NA
D: NA
DNA: TGTGCCATCAGTCGCGGGGAACAAGAGACCCAGTACTTC
CDR3: CAISRGEQETQYF

J: TRBJ1-4
V: TRBV21-1
size: few
D: NA
DNA: TGTGCCAGAAAGGAAGCCTCACACACCGAGGGTGAAAAACTGTTTTTT
CDR3: CARKEASHTEGEKLFF

J: TRBJ2-3
V: TRBV18
size: NA
D: NA
DNA: TGTGCCAGCTCACCACCGAACCCAGGGGCGACAGATACGCAGTATTTT
CDR3: CASSPPNPGATDTQYF